A selection of T cell receptor beta chains follows, all from one sample in a study of cytomegalovirus exposure and HLA in healthy donors. This table comes from immunoSEQ multiplex PCR, and its TCRdb copy is limited to in-frame clones, with some not included. The repertoire holds about 230,000 clones, approximately 85% seen once, with 0.24% in the top ten. The material sequenced was PBMCs. These receptors originate from a girl aged 2 to 10 in good health and CMV-seronegative. Both conserved end residues are part of each CDR3. The order of the fields is V gene, J gene, D gene, clone size, CDR3 DNA, CDR3 protein. D genes are given only for firm matches. Some rows mark clone size as missing; the rest say once, few, many or name a class of expanded clone.

v_gene: TRBV2; j_gene: TRBJ1-5; d_gene: TRBD1; abundance: NA; CDR3nt: TGTGCCAGCAGTGAATTGGGGACAGGCATTCAGCCCCAGCATTTT; CDR3aa: CASSELGTGIQPQHF
v_gene: TRBV6-1; j_gene: TRBJ1-2; d_gene: NA; abundance: once; CDR3nt: TGTGCCAGCAGTGAGGCCTACTTCCGGGAAAACTATGGCTACACCTTC; CDR3aa: CASSEAYFRENYGYTF
v_gene: TRBV6-6; j_gene: TRBJ1-1; d_gene: TRBD1; abundance: NA; CDR3nt: TGTGCCAGCAGCCCCGAAGGGACAGCGAACACTGAAGCTTTCTTT; CDR3aa: CASSPEGTANTEAFF
v_gene: TRBV4-1; j_gene: TRBJ2-3; d_gene: TRBD2; abundance: NA; CDR3nt: TGCGCCAGCAGCCAGGATACGTTACTAGCGGGGGGCCCCTCGGATACGCAGTATTTT; CDR3aa: CASSQDTLLAGGPSDTQYF
v_gene: TRBV7-9; j_gene: TRBJ1-5; d_gene: NA; abundance: NA; CDR3nt: TGTGCCAGCAGCTTAGGGCAGGATAATCAGCCCCAGCATTTT; CDR3aa: CASSLGQDNQPQHF
v_gene: TRBV28; j_gene: TRBJ2-5; d_gene: TRBD2; abundance: NA; CDR3nt: TGTGCCAGCAGGGGGGGGATAGGGAGGTTCGGTGAGACCCAGTACTTC; CDR3aa: CASRGGIGRFGETQYF
v_gene: TRBV5-1; j_gene: TRBJ2-5; d_gene: TRBD1; abundance: NA; CDR3nt: TGCGCCAGCAGCTTCGGGACAGTTCAAGAGACCCAGTACTTC; CDR3aa: CASSFGTVQETQYF
v_gene: TRBV9; j_gene: TRBJ2-7; d_gene: TRBD2; abundance: NA; CDR3nt: TGTGCCAGCAGCGTAGCTTTTACTAGCGGGGGTTACGAGCAGTACTTC; CDR3aa: CASSVAFTSGGYEQYF
v_gene: TRBV10-1; j_gene: TRBJ2-5; d_gene: TRBD2; abundance: NA; CDR3nt: TGCGCCACCTACCCGGGGGGGGTCGAAGAGACCCAGTACTTC; CDR3aa: CATYPGGVEETQYF
v_gene: TRBV25-1; j_gene: TRBJ2-2; d_gene: TRBD1; abundance: NA; CDR3nt: TGTGCCAGCAGTGAACACTATCCCGGACAGGCCGGGGAGCTGTTTTTT; CDR3aa: CASSEHYPGQAGELFF
v_gene: TRBV4-1; j_gene: TRBJ2-5; d_gene: NA; abundance: NA; CDR3nt: TGCGCCAGCAGCCAGGTTTCGAGGTATTTTGGGACCCAGTACTTC; CDR3aa: CASSQVSRYFGTQYF
v_gene: TRBV11-2; j_gene: TRBJ1-2; d_gene: TRBD1; abundance: NA; CDR3nt: TGTGCCAGCAGCTTACTGGGACAGAACTATGGCTACACCTTC; CDR3aa: CASSLLGQNYGYTF
v_gene: TRBV12-5; j_gene: TRBJ2-1; d_gene: TRBD2; abundance: once; CDR3nt: TGTGCTAGTGGTAAGAATCCCGGGACTATAATCTATGAGCAGTTCTTC; CDR3aa: CASGKNPGTIIYEQFF
v_gene: TRBV7-9; j_gene: TRBJ2-5; d_gene: TRBD2; abundance: NA; CDR3nt: TGTGCCAGCAGCTTACGGGTAGCGGGGCTTCAAGAGACCCAGTACTTC; CDR3aa: CASSLRVAGLQETQYF
v_gene: TRBV18; j_gene: TRBJ2-7; d_gene: NA; abundance: NA; CDR3nt: TGTGCCAGCTCACAGGGGGGGACTACCTACGAGCAGTACTTC; CDR3aa: CASSQGGTTYEQYF
v_gene: TRBV4-1; j_gene: TRBJ2-7; d_gene: NA; abundance: NA; CDR3nt: TGCGCCAGCAGCCCATCGGCAGCGAACCATTATGCCTACGAGCAGTACTTC; CDR3aa: CASSPSAANHYAYEQYF
v_gene: TRBV7-8; j_gene: TRBJ1-1; d_gene: NA; abundance: NA; CDR3nt: TGTGCCAGCAGCCAGATCACGACAGGCAACACTGAAGCTTTCTTT; CDR3aa: CASSQITTGNTEAFF
v_gene: TRBV19; j_gene: TRBJ2-7; d_gene: NA; abundance: once; CDR3nt: TGTGCCAGTAGTAGCCGGACAGCCGAAATCTACGAGCAGTACTTC; CDR3aa: CASSSRTAEIYEQYF
v_gene: TRBV4-1; j_gene: TRBJ2-7; d_gene: TRBD2; abundance: NA; CDR3nt: TGCGCCAGCAGTACCGTAGCGGGGGGCTACGAGCAGTACTTC; CDR3aa: CASSTVAGGYEQYF
v_gene: TRBV9; j_gene: TRBJ1-2; d_gene: NA; abundance: NA; CDR3nt: TGTGCCAGCAGCGTAGGGGAGGGAAGCCTCTACACCTTC; CDR3aa: CASSVGEGSLYTF
v_gene: TRBV5-6; j_gene: TRBJ2-7; d_gene: NA; abundance: NA; CDR3nt: TGTGCCGGCAGCGTGGGGAAGGGGGGGAGGCGCCCCTACGAGCAGTACTTC; CDR3aa: CAGSVGKGGRRPYEQYF
v_gene: TRBV30; j_gene: TRBJ2-3; d_gene: TRBD2; abundance: NA; CDR3nt: TGTGCCTGGGAACTAGCGGGGAGGGGGGATACGCAGTATTTT; CDR3aa: CAWELAGRGDTQYF
v_gene: TRBV2; j_gene: TRBJ2-3; d_gene: NA; abundance: NA; CDR3nt: TGTGCCAGCAGTGAAATAGGAGAGGAGCGGTATTTT; CDR3aa: CASSEIGEERYF
v_gene: TRBV29-1; j_gene: TRBJ1-3; d_gene: NA; abundance: NA; CDR3nt: TGCAGCATGGTTGGTAGGGGCAACTCTGGAAACACCATATATTTT; CDR3aa: CSMVGRGNSGNTIYF
v_gene: TRBV15; j_gene: TRBJ2-1; d_gene: TRBD2; abundance: NA; CDR3nt: TGTGCCACCAGCACAACCCGGCGAGCGGGAGAGCTGAGCTCCTACAATGAGCAGTTCTTC; CDR3aa: CATSTTRRAGELSSYNEQFF
v_gene: TRBV7-6; j_gene: TRBJ2-1; d_gene: TRBD2; abundance: NA; CDR3nt: TGTGCCAGCAGCTTTTTGGTTGGTAGCGGGGGGGCGAATGAGCAGTTCTTC; CDR3aa: CASSFLVGSGGANEQFF
v_gene: TRBV6-1; j_gene: TRBJ2-7; d_gene: NA; abundance: NA; CDR3nt: TGTGCCAGCAGGGATTCTAGCGTTCGCTACGAGCAGTACTTC; CDR3aa: CASRDSSVRYEQYF
v_gene: TRBV29-1; j_gene: TRBJ2-7; d_gene: NA; abundance: few; CDR3nt: TGCAGCGTTGAAGATCAAAGGGGTCGCACCTACGAGCAGTACTTC; CDR3aa: CSVEDQRGRTYEQYF
v_gene: TRBV28; j_gene: TRBJ1-6; d_gene: NA; abundance: NA; CDR3nt: TGTGCCAGCGGAAAGGGCAGGGCAAAGATCGACTCACGCTCACCCCTCCACTTT; CDR3aa: CASGKGRAKIDSRSPLHF
v_gene: TRBV6-5; j_gene: TRBJ1-5; d_gene: TRBD1; abundance: once; CDR3nt: TGTGCCAGCATGAAGGGGGCGCGGTATCAGCCCCAGCATTTT; CDR3aa: CASMKGARYQPQHF
v_gene: TRBV7-9; j_gene: TRBJ1-1; d_gene: TRBD1; abundance: NA; CDR3nt: TGTGCCAGCAGCCAATTACCGGGACAGATGATGAACACTGAAGCTTTCTTT; CDR3aa: CASSQLPGQMMNTEAFF
v_gene: TRBV11-2; j_gene: TRBJ1-6; d_gene: TRBD1; abundance: NA; CDR3nt: TGTGCCAGCAGCTGGGACAGCTCCTATAATTCACCCCTCCACTTT; CDR3aa: CASSWDSSYNSPLHF
v_gene: TRBV7-2; j_gene: TRBJ2-5; d_gene: TRBD2; abundance: NA; CDR3nt: TGTGCCAGCAGCTTGTCCGGACTAGCGCTCGAGACCCAGTACTTC; CDR3aa: CASSLSGLALETQYF
v_gene: TRBV5-8; j_gene: TRBJ1-4; d_gene: TRBD1; abundance: NA; CDR3nt: TGTGCCAGCAGCCCCTGGGGCAGGGGGCCGGCTAATGAAAAACTGTTTTTT; CDR3aa: CASSPWGRGPANEKLFF
v_gene: TRBV30; j_gene: TRBJ1-1; d_gene: NA; abundance: NA; CDR3nt: TGTGCCTGGAGCGCCAGACAAAGGAACACTGAAGCTTTCTTT; CDR3aa: CAWSARQRNTEAFF
v_gene: TRBV2; j_gene: TRBJ1-1; d_gene: NA; abundance: NA; CDR3nt: TGTGCCAGCAGAAGGAGGGATGAAGCTTTCTTT; CDR3aa: CASRRRDEAFF
v_gene: TRBV11-2; j_gene: TRBJ2-7; d_gene: NA; abundance: NA; CDR3nt: TGTGCCAGCAGCTACGGACGGGACGGGGGTCGGGGTGACGAGCAGTACTTC; CDR3aa: CASSYGRDGGRGDEQYF
v_gene: TRBV11-2; j_gene: TRBJ1-4; d_gene: NA; abundance: once; CDR3nt: TGTGCCAGCAGCTTTGGAGGGGAGAAAAAACTGTTTTTT; CDR3aa: CASSFGGEKKLFF
v_gene: TRBV28; j_gene: TRBJ1-3; d_gene: NA; abundance: NA; CDR3nt: TGTGCCAGCAGACACAGGGTGACCTCTGGAAACACCATATATTTT; CDR3aa: CASRHRVTSGNTIYF
v_gene: TRBV2; j_gene: TRBJ1-5; d_gene: NA; abundance: NA; CDR3nt: TGTGCCAGCAGCGTCCGGGTCAATCAGCCCCAGCATTTT; CDR3aa: CASSVRVNQPQHF
v_gene: TRBV5-1; j_gene: TRBJ2-3; d_gene: TRBD2; abundance: once; CDR3nt: TGCGCCAGCAGTAGCGGGGGAGGTACAGATACGCAGTATTTT; CDR3aa: CASSSGGGTDTQYF
v_gene: TRBV5-1; j_gene: TRBJ1-2; d_gene: NA; abundance: NA; CDR3nt: TGCGCCAGCAGTTACCACGCGGAGAATGGCTACACCTTC; CDR3aa: CASSYHAENGYTF
v_gene: TRBV7-2; j_gene: TRBJ1-1; d_gene: NA; abundance: NA; CDR3nt: TGTGCCAGCAGCTTAGAGTCTGGGGCAGTAACTGAAGCTTTCTTT; CDR3aa: CASSLESGAVTEAFF
v_gene: TRBV4-1; j_gene: TRBJ2-3; d_gene: TRBD1; abundance: NA; CDR3nt: TGCGCCAGCGGGACAGGGGGCGGAGCGCAGTATTTT; CDR3aa: CASGTGGGAQYF
v_gene: TRBV7-2; j_gene: TRBJ2-1; d_gene: NA; abundance: NA; CDR3nt: TGTGCCAGCAGCTTACTTTCCGCGCCGATCTCCTACAATGAGCAGTTCTTC; CDR3aa: CASSLLSAPISYNEQFF
v_gene: TRBV11-2; j_gene: TRBJ2-1; d_gene: TRBD2; abundance: NA; CDR3nt: TGTGCCAGCAGCTTAGCTCTAGCGGGGAATGAGCAGTTCTTC; CDR3aa: CASSLALAGNEQFF